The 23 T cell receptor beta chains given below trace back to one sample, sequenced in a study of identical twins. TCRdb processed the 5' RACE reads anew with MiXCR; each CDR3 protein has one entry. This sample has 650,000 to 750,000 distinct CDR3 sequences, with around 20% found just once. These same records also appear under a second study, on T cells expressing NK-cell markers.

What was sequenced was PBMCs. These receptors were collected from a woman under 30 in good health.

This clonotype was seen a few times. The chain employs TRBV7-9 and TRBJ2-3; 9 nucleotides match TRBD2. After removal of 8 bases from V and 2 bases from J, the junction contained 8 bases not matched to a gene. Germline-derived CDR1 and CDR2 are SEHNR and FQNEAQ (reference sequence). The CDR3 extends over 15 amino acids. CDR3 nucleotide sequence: TGTGCCAGCCGAGGACTAGCGAGGTCCACAGATACGCAGTATTTT. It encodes CASRGLARSTDTQYF.

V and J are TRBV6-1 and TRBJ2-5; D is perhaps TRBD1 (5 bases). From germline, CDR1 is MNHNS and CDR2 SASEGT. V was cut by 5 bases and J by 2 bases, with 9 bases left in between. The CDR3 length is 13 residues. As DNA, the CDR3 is TGTGCCAGCAGTAAGGACAAGCAAGAGACCCAGTACTTC. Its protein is CASSKDKQETQYF.

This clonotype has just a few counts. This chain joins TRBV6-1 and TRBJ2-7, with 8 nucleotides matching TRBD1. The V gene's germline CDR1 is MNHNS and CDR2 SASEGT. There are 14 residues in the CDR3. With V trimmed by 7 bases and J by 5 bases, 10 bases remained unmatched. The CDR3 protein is CASMRQGPNDEQYF. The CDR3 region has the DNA TGTGCCAGCATGCGACAGGGGCCAAACGACGAGCAGTACTTC.

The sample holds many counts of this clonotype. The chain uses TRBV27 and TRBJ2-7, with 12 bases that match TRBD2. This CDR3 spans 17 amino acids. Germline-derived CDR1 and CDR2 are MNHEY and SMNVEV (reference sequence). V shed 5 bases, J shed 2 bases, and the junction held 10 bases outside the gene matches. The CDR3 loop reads CASSPKVRTSGTYEQYF. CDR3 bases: TGTGCCAGCAGTCCAAAGGTCCGGACTAGCGGGACCTACGAGCAGTACTTC.

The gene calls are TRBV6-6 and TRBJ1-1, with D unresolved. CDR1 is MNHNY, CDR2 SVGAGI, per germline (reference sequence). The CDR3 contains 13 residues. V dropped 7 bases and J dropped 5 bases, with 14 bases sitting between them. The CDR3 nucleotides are TGTGCCAGCATCGAAGGAGGGAGGACTGAAGCTTTCTTT. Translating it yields CASIEGGRTEAFF.

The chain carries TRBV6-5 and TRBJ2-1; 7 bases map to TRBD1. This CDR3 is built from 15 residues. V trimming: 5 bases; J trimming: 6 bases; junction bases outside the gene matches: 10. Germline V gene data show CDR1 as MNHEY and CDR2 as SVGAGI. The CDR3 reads CASSIQGLEGNEQFF. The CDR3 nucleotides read TGTGCCAGCAGTATACAGGGGCTTGAGGGCAATGAGCAGTTCTTC.

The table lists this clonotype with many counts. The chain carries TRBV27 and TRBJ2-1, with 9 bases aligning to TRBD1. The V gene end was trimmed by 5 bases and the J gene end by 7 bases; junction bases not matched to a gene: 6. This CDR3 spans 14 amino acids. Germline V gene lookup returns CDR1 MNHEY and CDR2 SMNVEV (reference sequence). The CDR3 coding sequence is TGTGCCAGCAGTCCCCAGGGGACAGGGAATGAGCAGTTCTTC. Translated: CASSPQGTGNEQFF.

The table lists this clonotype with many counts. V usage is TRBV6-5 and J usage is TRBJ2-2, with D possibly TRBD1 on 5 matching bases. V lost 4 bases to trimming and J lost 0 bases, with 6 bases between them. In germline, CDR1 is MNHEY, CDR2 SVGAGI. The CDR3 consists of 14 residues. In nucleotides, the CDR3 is TGTGCCAGCAGTTTGGACACGAACACCGGGGAGCTGTTTTTT. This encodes CASSLDTNTGELFF.

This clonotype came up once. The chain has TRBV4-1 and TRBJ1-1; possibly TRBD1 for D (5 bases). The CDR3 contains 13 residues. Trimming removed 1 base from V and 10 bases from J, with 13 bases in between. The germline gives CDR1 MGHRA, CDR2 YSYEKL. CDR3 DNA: TGCGCCAGCAGCCAAGGGTTTACTCAGGGAGCTTTCTTT. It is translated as CASSQGFTQGAFF.

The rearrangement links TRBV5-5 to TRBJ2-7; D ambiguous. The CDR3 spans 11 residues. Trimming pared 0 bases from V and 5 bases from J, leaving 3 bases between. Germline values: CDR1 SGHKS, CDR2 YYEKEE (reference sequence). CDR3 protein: CASSLDDEQYF. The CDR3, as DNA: TGTGCCAGCAGCTTGGACGACGAGCAGTACTTC.

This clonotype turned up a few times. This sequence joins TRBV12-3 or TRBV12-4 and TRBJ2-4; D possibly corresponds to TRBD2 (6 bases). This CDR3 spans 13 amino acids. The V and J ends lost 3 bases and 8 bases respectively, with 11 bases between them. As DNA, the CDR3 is TGTGCCAGCAGTTTTGGGAGGCGGGACATTCAGTACTTC. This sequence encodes CASSFGRRDIQYF.

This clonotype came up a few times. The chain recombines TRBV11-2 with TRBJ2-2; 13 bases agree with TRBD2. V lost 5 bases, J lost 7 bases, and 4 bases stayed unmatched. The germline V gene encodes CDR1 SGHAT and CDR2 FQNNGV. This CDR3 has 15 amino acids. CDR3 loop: CASSALAGGLGELFF. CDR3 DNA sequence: TGTGCCAGCAGCGCACTAGCGGGGGGGCTCGGGGAGCTGTTTTTT.

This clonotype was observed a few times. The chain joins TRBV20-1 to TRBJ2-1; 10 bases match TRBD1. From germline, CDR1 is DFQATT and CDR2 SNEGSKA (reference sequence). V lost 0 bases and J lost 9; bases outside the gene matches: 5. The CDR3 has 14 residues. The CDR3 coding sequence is TGCAGTGCTAGAGATAGGACAGGGGGACTTGAGCAGTTCTTC. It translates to CSARDRTGGLEQFF.

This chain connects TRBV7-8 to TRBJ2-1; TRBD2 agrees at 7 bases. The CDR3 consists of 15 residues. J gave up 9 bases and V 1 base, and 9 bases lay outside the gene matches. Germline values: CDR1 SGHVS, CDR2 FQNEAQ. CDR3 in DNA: TGTGCCAGCAGCTTAGGAGGACTAGTTTTACGTGAGCAGTTCTTC. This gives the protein CASSLGGLVLREQFF.

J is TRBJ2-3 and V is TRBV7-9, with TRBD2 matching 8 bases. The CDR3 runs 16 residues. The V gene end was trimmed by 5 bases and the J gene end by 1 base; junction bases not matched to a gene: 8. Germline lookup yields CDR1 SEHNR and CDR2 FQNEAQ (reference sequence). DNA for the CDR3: TGTGCCAGCAGCCAAGGTCAACTAGCGGGCACAGATACGCAGTATTTT. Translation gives CASSQGQLAGTDTQYF.

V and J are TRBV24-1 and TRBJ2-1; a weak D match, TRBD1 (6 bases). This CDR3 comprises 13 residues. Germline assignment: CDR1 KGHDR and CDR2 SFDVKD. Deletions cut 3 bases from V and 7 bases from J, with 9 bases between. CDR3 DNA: TGTGCCACCAGTGATCCAGGGGAGAATGAGCAGTTCTTC. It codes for CATSDPGENEQFF.

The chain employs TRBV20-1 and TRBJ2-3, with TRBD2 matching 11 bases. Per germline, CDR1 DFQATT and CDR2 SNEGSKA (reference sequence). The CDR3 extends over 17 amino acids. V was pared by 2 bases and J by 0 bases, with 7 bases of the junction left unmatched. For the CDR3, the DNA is TGCAGTGCTAGACCAATGACTAGCGGGACCAGCACAGATACGCAGTATTTT. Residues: CSARPMTSGTSTDTQYF.

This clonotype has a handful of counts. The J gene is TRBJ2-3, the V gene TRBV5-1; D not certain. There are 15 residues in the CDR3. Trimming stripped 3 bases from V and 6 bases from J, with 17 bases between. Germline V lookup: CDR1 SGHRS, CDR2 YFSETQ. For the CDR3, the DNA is TGCGCCAGCAGCTCGGTCGGAACACCTCCGGATACGCAGTATTTT. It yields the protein CASSSVGTPPDTQYF.

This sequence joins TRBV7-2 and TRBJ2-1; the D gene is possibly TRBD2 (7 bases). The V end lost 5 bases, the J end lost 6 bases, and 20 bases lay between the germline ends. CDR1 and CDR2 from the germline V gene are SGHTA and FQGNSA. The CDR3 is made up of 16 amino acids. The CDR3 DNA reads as TGTGCCAGCAGCCCAAGGGGGGGAGCTCTGCCCAATGAGCAGTTCTTC. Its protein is CASSPRGGALPNEQFF.

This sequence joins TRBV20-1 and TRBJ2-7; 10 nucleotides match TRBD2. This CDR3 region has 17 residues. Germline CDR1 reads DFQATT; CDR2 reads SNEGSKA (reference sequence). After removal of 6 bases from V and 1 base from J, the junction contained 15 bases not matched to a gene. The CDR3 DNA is TGCAGTGCGTTTCCCGGGACTAGCGCGGGGGGGTCCTACGAGCAGTACTTC. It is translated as CSAFPGTSAGGSYEQYF.

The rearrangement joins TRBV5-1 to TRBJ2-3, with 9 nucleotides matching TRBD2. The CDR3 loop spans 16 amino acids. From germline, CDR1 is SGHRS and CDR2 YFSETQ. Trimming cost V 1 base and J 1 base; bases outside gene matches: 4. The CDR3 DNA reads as TGCGCCAGCAGCTTGCGAGCGGGGGGTCGCACAGATACGCAGTATTTT. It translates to CASSLRAGGRTDTQYF. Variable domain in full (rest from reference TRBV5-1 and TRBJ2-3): KAGVTQTPRYLIKTRGQQVTLSCSPISGHRSVSWYQQTPGQGLQFLFEYFSETQRNKGNFPGRFSGRQFSNSRSEMNVSTLELGDSALYLCASSLRAGGRTDTQYFGPGTRLTVL.

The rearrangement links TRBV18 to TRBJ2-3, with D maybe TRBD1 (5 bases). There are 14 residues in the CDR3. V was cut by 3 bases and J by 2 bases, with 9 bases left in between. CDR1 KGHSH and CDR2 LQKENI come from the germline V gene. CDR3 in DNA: TGTGCCAGCTCACCGCGACAGATCACAGATACGCAGTATTTT. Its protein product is CASSPRQITDTQYF.

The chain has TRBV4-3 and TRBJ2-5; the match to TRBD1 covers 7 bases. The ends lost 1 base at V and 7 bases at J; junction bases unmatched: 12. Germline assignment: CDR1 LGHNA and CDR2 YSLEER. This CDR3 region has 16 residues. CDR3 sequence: CASSQGRTGSGGTQYF. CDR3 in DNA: TGCGCCAGCAGCCAAGGAAGGACAGGATCGGGTGGGACCCAGTACTTC.